The clone carrying this T cell receptor beta chain has ten or more counts. TCRdb ran MiXCR on the 5' RACE reads and lists one entry per CDR3 protein. The data show roughly 250,000 distinct CDR3 sequences, with 8.6% seen just once and nearly 7% held by the top ten. This entry belongs to a study of CD8 T cells in ankylosing spondylitis. V shed 2 bases and J shed 2 bases, with 12 bases lying between them. This CDR3 region has 15 residues. Germline V gene sequence: CDR1 SGHKS, CDR2 YYEKEE (reference sequence). The sequence was collected from a male donor with ankylosing spondylitis or in good health (not recorded which). The J gene is TRBJ2-3, the V gene TRBV5-5; D remains ambiguous. The sequencing sample was made of blood, either unsorted or a sorted T cell fraction (not recorded which). This chain's CDR3 is CASSFRRPHTDTQYF. The DNA for the CDR3 is TGTGCCAGCAGCTTTCGCAGGCCTCACACAGATACGCAGTATTTT.